Here is one T cell receptor beta chain with its context. These data come from a study of blood T cell repertoires in COVID-19. Study details: T cells, B-cell-depleted T cells, or PBMCs provided the cDNA or gDNA that served as material.

Authors' analysis steps: Scientists estimated how many nucleated cells there were by amplifying reference gene primers. Libraries were prepared by immunoSEQ multiplex PCR; TCRdb keeps only in-frame clonotypes and omits some of them. That table supplies the V and J calls and clone size; D and trimming were determined from the DNA. Of 53,000 or so clones in the sample, roughly 84% were seen once. J gave up 1 base and V 4 bases, and 7 bases lay outside the gene matches. The CDR3 sequence is 16 residues long. From germline, CDR1 is KGHSH and CDR2 LQKENI. The rearrangement joins TRBV18 to TRBJ2-3, with 8 bases matching TRBD1. This receptor was taken from a man in his sixties or seventies with active COVID-19. The sequenced sample was peripheral blood. The chain's CDR3 is CASSLAGGAGTDTQYF. CDR3 DNA: TGTGCCAGCTCACTCGCAGGGGGCGCTGGCACAGATACGCAGTATTTT.